This T cell receptor beta chain is drawn from a study of T cells after yellow fever vaccination. There are a few counts of this clonotype. TCRdb re-called the 5' RACE reads with MiXCR, one entry per CDR3 protein. The top ten clones hold 11% to 15% of a sample with approximately 550,000 distinct CDR3 sequences, roughly 13% of them seen once. This CDR3 has 13 amino acids. The germline V gene has CDR1 SGHTA and CDR2 FQGNSA. Between the trimmed V and J ends, which lost 8 bases and 4 bases, there was a span of 14 bases. The V call is TRBV7-2, the J call TRBJ1-1; D is perhaps TRBD1 (6 bases). The specimen was PBMCs, collected on the day of the yellow fever booster vaccination. The clonotype comes from a man under 40 who received the YFV17D yellow fever vaccine. CDR3 DNA sequence: TGTGCCAGCGGGGGGCGAGTAGTCACTGAAGCTTTCTTT. Translation: CASGGRVVTEAFF.